Given below is one T cell receptor (beta chain) in context. The data were taken from a study of control samples from healthy donors and cancer patients. V lost 1 base and J 3 bases, leaving 14 bases between the germline ends. Germline V gene data show CDR1 as SGHDT and CDR2 as YYEEEE. CDR3 size: 16 residues. Here immunoSEQ multiplex PCR was the method, and the copy in TCRdb shows in-frame clones only, minus some. In the table there are 65,000 to 90,000 clones, around 87% of which are singletons. Material: blood. The chain combines TRBV5-6 with TRBJ1-5, with D possibly being TRBD1 (5 bases). The sequence was obtained from a man between 50 and 59 years old in good health. The DNA for the CDR3 is TGTGCCAGCAGCTTGCTGGGGCAGGGAGACAATCAGCCCCAGCATTTT. Amino acids: CASSLLGQGDNQPQHF.